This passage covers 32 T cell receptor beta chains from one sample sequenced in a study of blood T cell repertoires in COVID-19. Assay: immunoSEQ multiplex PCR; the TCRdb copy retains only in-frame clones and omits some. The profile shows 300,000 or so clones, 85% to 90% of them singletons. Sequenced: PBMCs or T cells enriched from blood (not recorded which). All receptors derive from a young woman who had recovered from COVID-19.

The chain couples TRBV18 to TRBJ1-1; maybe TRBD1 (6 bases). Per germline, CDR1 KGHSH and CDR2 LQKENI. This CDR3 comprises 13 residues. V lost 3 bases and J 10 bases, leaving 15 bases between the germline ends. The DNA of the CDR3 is TGTGCCAGCTCACCGAAGTACAGGGAAGGAGCTTTCTTT. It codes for CASSPKYREGAFF.

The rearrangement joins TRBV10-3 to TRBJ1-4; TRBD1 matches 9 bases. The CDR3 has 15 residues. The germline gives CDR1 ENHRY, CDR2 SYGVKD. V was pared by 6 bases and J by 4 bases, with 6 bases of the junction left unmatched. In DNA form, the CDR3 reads TGTGCCATCAGCACCACAGGGGGCCATAATGAAAAACTGTTTTTT. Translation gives CAISTTGGHNEKLFF.

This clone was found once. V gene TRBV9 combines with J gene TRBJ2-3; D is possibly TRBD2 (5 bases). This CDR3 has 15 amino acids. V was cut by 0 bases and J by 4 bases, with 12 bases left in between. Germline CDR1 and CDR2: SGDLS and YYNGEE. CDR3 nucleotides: TGTGCCAGCAGCGTAGACGGGGTGCGGGCAGATACGCAGTATTTT. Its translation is CASSVDGVRADTQYF.

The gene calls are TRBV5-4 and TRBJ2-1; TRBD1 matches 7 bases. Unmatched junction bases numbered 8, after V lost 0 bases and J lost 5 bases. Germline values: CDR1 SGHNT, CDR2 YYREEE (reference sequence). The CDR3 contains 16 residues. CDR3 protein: CASSLGLGTDDNEQFF. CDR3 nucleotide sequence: TGTGCCAGCAGCTTGGGGTTAGGGACAGACGACAATGAGCAGTTCTTC.

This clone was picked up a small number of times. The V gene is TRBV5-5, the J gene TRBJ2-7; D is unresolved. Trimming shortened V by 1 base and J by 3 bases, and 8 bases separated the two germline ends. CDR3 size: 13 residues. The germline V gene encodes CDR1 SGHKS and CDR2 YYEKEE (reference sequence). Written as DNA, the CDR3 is TGTGCCAGCAGCTTGAACCCTAGCTACGAGCAGTACTTC. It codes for CASSLNPSYEQYF.

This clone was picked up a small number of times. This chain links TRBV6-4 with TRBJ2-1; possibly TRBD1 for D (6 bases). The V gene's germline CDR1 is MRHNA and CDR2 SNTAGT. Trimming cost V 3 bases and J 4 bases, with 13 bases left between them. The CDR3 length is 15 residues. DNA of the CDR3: TGTGCCAGCAGTGAAGAGTTGGGGGCTTACAATGAGCAGTTCTTC. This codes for CASSEELGAYNEQFF.

The chain's CDR3 is CSVDTGTGGHYEQYF. The CDR3, as DNA: TGCAGCGTCGATACCGGGACAGGGGGGCACTACGAGCAGTACTTC. The rearrangement links TRBV29-1 to TRBJ2-7; 11 bases align to TRBD1. Looked up from germline, CDR1 is SQVTM and CDR2 is ANQGSEA. The CDR3 length is 15 residues. The V gene end was trimmed by 6 bases and the J gene end by 3 bases; junction bases not matched to a gene: 10.

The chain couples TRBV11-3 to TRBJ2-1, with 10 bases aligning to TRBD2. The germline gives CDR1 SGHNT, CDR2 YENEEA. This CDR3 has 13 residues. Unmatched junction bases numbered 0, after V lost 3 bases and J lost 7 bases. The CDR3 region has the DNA TGTGCCAGCAGCTTGACTAGCGGGAATGAGCAGTTCTTC. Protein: CASSLTSGNEQFF.

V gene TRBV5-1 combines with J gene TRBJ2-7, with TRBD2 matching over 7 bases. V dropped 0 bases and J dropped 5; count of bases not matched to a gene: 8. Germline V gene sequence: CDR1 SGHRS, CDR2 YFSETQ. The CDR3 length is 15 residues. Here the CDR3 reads CASSLGLARGDEQYF. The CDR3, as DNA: TGCGCCAGCAGCTTGGGACTTGCACGGGGGGACGAGCAGTACTTC.

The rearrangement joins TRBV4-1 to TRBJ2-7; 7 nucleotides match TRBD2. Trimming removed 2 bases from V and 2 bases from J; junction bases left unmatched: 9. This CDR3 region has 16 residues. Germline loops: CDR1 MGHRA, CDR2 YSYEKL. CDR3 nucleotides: TGCGCCAGCAGCCAACTCTTCCAGCGGGGAACCTACGAGCAGTACTTC. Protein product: CASSQLFQRGTYEQYF.

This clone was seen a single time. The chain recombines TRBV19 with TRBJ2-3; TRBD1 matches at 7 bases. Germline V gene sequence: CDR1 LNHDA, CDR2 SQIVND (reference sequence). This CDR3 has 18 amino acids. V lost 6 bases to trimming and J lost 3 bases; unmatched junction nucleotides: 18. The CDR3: CASSISTYRGGGTDTQYF. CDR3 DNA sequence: TGTGCCAGTAGCATATCCACATACAGGGGTGGGGGAACAGATACGCAGTATTTT.

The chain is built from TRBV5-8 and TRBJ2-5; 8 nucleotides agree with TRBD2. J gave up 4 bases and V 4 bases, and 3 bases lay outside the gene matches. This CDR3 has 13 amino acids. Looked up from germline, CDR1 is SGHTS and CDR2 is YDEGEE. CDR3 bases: TGTGCCAGCAGCGTCGGGACTAGAGAGACCCAGTACTTC. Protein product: CASSVGTRETQYF.

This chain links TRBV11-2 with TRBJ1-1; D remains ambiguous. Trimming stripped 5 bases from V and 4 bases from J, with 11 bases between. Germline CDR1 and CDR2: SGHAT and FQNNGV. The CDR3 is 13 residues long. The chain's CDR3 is CASSPEAATEAFF. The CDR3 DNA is TGTGCCAGCAGCCCAGAGGCGGCCACTGAAGCTTTCTTT.

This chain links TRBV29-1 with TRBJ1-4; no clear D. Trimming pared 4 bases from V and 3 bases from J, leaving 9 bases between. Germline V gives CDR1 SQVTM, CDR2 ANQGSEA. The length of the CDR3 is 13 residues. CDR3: CSVVSVANEKLFF. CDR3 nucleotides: TGCAGCGTTGTGTCGGTGGCTAATGAAAAACTGTTTTTT. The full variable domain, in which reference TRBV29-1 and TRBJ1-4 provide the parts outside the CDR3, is SAVISQKPSRDICQRGTSLTIQCQVDSQVTMMFWYRQQPGQSLTLIATANQGSEATYESGFVIDKFPISRPNLTFSTLTVSNMSPEDSSIYLCSVVSVANEKLFFGSGTQLSVL.

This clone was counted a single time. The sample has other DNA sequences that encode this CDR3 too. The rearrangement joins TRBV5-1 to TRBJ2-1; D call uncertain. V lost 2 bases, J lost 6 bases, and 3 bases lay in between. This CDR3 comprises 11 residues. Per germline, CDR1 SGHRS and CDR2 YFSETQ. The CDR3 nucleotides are TGCGCCAGCAGCTTCCTCAATGAGCAGTTCTTC. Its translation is CASSFLNEQFF. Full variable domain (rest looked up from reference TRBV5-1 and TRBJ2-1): KAGVTQTPRYLIKTRGQQVTLSCSPISGHRSVSWYQQTPGQGLQFLFEYFSETQRNKGNFPGRFSGRQFSNSRSEMNVSTLELGDSALYLCASSFLNEQFFGPGTRLTVL.

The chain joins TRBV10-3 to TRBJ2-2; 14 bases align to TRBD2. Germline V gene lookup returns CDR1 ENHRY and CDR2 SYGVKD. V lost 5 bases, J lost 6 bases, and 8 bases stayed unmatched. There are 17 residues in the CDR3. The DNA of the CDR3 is TGTGCCATCAGTCCGGGACTAGCGGGGGAAAGGGCCGGGGAGCTGTTTTTT. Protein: CAISPGLAGERAGELFF.

CDR3 DNA: TGTGCCAGCTCCTCGAATGAAGAAGGCGGCTATGGCTACACCTTC. Amino acids: CASSSNEEGGYGYTF. The rearrangement uses TRBV18 and TRBJ1-2; D is uncertain. Trimming removed 6 bases from V and 4 bases from J, with 18 bases in between. This CDR3 is built from 15 residues. Germline assignment: CDR1 KGHSH and CDR2 LQKENI.

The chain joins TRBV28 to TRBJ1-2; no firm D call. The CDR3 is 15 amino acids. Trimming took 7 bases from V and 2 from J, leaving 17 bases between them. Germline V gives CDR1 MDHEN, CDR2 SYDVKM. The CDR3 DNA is TGTGCCAGCACCTCGGGATTGACACTGAACTATGGCTACACCTTC. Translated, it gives CASTSGLTLNYGYTF.

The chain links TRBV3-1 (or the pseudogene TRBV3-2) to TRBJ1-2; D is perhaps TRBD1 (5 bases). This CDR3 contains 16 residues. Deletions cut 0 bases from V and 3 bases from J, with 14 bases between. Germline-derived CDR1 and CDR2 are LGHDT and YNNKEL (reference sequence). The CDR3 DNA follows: TGTGCCAGCAGCCAAGACGTGGCAGGGTGGGACTATGGCTACACCTTC. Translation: CASSQDVAGWDYGYTF.

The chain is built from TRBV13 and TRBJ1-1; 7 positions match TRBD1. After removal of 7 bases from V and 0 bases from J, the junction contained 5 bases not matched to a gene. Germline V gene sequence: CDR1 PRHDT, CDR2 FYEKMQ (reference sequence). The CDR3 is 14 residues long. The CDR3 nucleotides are TGTGCCAGCACCCCTCAGGGGGTGAACACTGAAGCTTTCTTT. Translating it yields CASTPQGVNTEAFF.

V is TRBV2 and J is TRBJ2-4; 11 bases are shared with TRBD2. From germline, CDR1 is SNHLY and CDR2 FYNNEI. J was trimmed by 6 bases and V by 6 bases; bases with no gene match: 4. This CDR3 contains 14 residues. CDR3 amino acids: CASRTSGTANIQYF. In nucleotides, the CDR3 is TGTGCCAGCAGGACTAGCGGGACGGCAAACATTCAGTACTTC.

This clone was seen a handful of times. The CDR3 region is CASMTTDYSNQPQHF. CDR3 in DNA: TGTGCCAGTATGACTACCGATTATAGCAATCAGCCCCAGCATTTT. The V call is TRBV19, the J call TRBJ1-5; D unclear. V lost 7 bases and J 0 bases, leaving 13 bases between the germline ends. CDR3 size: 15 residues. The germline CDR1 and CDR2 sequences are LNHDA and SQIVND (reference sequence).

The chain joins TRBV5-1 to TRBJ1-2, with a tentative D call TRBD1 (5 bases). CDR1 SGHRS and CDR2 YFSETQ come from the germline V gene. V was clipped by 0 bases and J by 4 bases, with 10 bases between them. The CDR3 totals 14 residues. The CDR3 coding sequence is TGCGCCAGCAGCTTGGCCTCGGGGGTCTATGGCTACACCTTC. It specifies CASSLASGVYGYTF. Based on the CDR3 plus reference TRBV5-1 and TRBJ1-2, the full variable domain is KAGVTQTPRYLIKTRGQQVTLSCSPISGHRSVSWYQQTPGQGLQFLFEYFSETQRNKGNFPGRFSGRQFSNSRSEMNVSTLELGDSALYLCASSLASGVYGYTFGSGTRLTVV.

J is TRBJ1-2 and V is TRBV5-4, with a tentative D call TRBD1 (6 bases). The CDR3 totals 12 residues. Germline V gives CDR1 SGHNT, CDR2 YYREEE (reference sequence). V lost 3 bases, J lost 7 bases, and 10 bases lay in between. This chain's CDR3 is CASSSPGAGYTF. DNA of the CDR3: TGTGCCAGCAGCTCACCAGGGGCTGGCTACACCTTC.

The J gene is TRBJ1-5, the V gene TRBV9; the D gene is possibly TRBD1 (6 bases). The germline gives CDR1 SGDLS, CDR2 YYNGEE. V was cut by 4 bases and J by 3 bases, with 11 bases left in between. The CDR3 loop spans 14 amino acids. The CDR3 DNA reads TGTGCCAGCAGCCGGGGGGGGGCCAATCAGCCCCAGCATTTT. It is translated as CASSRGGANQPQHF. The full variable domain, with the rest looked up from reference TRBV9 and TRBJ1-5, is DSGVTQTPKHLITATGQRVTLRCSPRSGDLSVYWYQQSLDQGLQFLIQYYNGEERAKGNILERFSAQQFPDLHSELNLSSLELGDSALYFCASSRGGANQPQHFGDGTRLSIL.

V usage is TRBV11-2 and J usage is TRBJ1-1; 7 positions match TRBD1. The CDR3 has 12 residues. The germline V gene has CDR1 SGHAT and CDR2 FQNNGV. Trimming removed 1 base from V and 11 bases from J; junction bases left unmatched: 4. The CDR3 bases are TGTGCCAGCAGCTTAGTTACAGGGGAGGCTTTCTTT. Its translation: CASSLVTGEAFF.

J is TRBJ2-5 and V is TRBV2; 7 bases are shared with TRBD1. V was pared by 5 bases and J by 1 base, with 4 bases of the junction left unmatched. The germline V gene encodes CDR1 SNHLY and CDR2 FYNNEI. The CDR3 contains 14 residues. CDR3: CASSKRQGQETQYF. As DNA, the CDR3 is TGTGCCAGCAGTAAAAGACAGGGCCAAGAGACCCAGTACTTC.

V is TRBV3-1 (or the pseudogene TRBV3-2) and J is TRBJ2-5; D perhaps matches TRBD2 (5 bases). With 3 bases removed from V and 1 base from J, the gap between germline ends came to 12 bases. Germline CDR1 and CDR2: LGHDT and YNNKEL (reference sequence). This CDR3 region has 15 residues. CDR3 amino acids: CASSHGVGVQETQYF. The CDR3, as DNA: TGTGCCAGCAGCCACGGGGTTGGTGTCCAAGAGACCCAGTACTTC.

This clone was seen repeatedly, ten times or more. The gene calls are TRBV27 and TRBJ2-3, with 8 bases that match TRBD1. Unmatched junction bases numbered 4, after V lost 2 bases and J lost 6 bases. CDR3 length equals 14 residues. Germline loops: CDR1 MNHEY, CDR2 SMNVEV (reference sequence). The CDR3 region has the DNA TGTGCCAGCAGTTTAAGGCAGGGGGCTGATACGCAGTATTTT. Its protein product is CASSLRQGADTQYF.

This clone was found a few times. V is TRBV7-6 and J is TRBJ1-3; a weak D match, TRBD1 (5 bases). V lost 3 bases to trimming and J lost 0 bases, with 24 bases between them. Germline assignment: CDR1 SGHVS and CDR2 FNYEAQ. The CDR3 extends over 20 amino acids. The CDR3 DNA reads TGTGCCAGCAGCTTCCGCGGGACCCCCTCCCGCCACAGCTCTGGAAACACCATATATTTT. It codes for CASSFRGTPSRHSSGNTIYF.

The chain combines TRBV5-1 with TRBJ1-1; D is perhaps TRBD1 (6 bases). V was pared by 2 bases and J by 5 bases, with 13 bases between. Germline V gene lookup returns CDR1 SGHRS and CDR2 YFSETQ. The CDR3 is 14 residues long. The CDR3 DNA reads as TGCGCCAGCAGCTTAGGGACAAGGGGAACTGAAGCTTTCTTT. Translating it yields CASSLGTRGTEAFF. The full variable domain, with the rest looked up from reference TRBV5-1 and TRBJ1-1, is KAGVTQTPRYLIKTRGQQVTLSCSPISGHRSVSWYQQTPGQGLQFLFEYFSETQRNKGNFPGRFSGRQFSNSRSEMNVSTLELGDSALYLCASSLGTRGTEAFFGQGTRLTVV.

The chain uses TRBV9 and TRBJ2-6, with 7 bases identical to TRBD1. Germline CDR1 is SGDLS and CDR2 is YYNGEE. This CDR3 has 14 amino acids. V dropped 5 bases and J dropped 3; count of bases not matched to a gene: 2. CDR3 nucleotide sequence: TGTGCCAGCAGTACAGGGGTTGGGGCCAACGTCCTGACTTTC. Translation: CASSTGVGANVLTF.